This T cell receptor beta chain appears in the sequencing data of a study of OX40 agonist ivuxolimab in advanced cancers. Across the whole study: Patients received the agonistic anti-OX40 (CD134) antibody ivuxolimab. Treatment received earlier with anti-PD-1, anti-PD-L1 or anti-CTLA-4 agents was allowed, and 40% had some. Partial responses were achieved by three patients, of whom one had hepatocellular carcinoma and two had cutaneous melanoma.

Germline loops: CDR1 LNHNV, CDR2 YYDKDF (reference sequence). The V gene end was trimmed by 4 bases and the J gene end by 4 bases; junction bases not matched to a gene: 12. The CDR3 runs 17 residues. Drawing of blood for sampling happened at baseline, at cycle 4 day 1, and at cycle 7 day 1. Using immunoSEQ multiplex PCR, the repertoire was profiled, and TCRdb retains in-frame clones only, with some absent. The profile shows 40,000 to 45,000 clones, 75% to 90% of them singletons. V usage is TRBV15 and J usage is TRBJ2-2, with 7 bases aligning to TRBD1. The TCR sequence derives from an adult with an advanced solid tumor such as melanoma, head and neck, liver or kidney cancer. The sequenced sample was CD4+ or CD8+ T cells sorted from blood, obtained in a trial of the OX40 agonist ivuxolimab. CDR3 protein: CATSIASGTASTGELFF. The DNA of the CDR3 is TGTGCCACCAGCATAGCCTCGGGGACAGCCTCCACCGGGGAGCTGTTTTTT.